This T cell receptor beta chain was recorded in a study of control samples from healthy donors and cancer patients. CDR3 length: 14 amino acids. CDR1 and CDR2 from the germline V gene are MGHDK and SYGVNS. V was clipped by 6 bases and J by 7 bases, with 18 bases between them. Sequencing was performed with immunoSEQ multiplex PCR; in TCRdb, only in-frame clones are kept and a portion is missing. This table holds about 65,000 clones, 90% found once. The sample consisted of PBMCs. The V gene is TRBV25-1, the J gene TRBJ1-2; D not certain. The TCR was taken from a woman aged 50 to 65 with colorectal cancer. CDR3 in amino acids: CASSLEGRGSGYTF. As DNA, the CDR3 is TGTGCCAGCAGCCTCGAAGGCCGTGGAAGTGGCTACACCTTC.